Shown below are 31 T cell receptor beta chains from a single sample sequenced in a study of shared clonotypes between healthy human individuals. Naivety among CD8 cells was defined by CD45RO negativity and positive CCR7 selection, thereby excluding terminally differentiated effector memory CD45RA+ cells. Using immunoSEQ multiplex PCR, the repertoire was profiled, and TCRdb retains in-frame clones only, with some absent. The sample carries 2 million to 2.5 million clones, 93% recorded once. What was sequenced was naive CD8+ T cells from PBMCs. The receptors were gathered from a man younger than 30 in good health. Some clones in this sample may be carry-over from other donors' samples.

The V gene is TRBV9, the J gene TRBJ2-3; 7 bases are shared with TRBD2. The CDR3 has 16 residues. Germline CDR1 reads SGDLS; CDR2 reads YYNGEE. V lost 1 base to trimming and J lost 0 bases; unmatched junction nucleotides: 5. CDR3 sequence: CASSVTAGRSTDTQYF. The CDR3 coding sequence is TGTGCCAGCAGCGTAACAGCGGGGAGGAGCACAGATACGCAGTATTTT.

The chain recombines TRBV11-2 with TRBJ2-3; TRBD1 agrees at 10 bases. With V trimmed by 4 bases and J by 2 bases, 6 bases remained unmatched. Germline V gene data show CDR1 as SGHAT and CDR2 as FQNNGV. The CDR3 runs 16 residues. As DNA, the CDR3 is TGTGCCAGCAGCTCCGGGACAGGGGAAATCACAGATACGCAGTATTTT. This gives the protein CASSSGTGEITDTQYF.

The chain recombines TRBV27 with TRBJ2-1; the match to TRBD2 covers 14 bases. CDR1 is MNHEY and CDR2 is SMNVEV in the germline V gene (reference sequence). Trimming cost V 6 bases and J 6 bases; bases outside gene matches: 4. This CDR3 spans 15 amino acids. CDR3 DNA: TGTGCCAGCAGAGGACTAGCGGGAGGTATCAATGAGCAGTTCTTC. It is translated as CASRGLAGGINEQFF.

The chain employs TRBV7-8 and TRBJ2-5, with 7 bases identical to TRBD2. Germline loops: CDR1 SGHVS, CDR2 FQNEAQ. The V gene end was trimmed by 1 base and the J gene end by 5 bases; junction bases not matched to a gene: 4. CDR3 length equals 14 residues. CDR3 loop: CASSLDGRTETQYF. As DNA, the CDR3 is TGTGCCAGCAGCTTAGACGGGAGGACGGAGACCCAGTACTTC. Full variable domain (outside the CDR3, taken from reference TRBV7-8 and TRBJ2-5): GAGVSQSPRYKVAKRGQDVALRCDPISGHVSLFWYQQALGQGPEFLTYFQNEAQLDKSGLPSDRFFAERPEGSVSTLKIQRTQQEDSAVYLCASSLDGRTETQYFGPGTRLLVL.

This rearrangement joins TRBV7-9 to TRBJ2-1; no reliable D call. The CDR3 spans 15 residues. Trimming shortened V by 4 bases and J by 8 bases, and 18 bases separated the two germline ends. Germline V CDR1 and CDR2: SEHNR, FQNEAQ (reference sequence). The CDR3 region has the DNA TGTGCCAGCAGCTCCCGGGTGTTGTTAGTCGATGAGCAGTTCTTC. It encodes CASSSRVLLVDEQFF.

The V and J genes are TRBV27 and TRBJ2-1; 13 nucleotides agree with TRBD2. V lost 5 bases to trimming and J lost 5 bases; unmatched junction nucleotides: 15. This CDR3 has 19 residues. Germline V gene sequence: CDR1 MNHEY, CDR2 SMNVEV (reference sequence). The chain's CDR3 is CASSPKTGLAGEAHNEQFF. CDR3 nucleotide sequence: TGTGCCAGCAGTCCTAAAACCGGACTAGCGGGAGAGGCCCACAATGAGCAGTTCTTC.

Remarks on this clone: The same CDR3 can be traced to other DNA sequences in this sample. The CDR3: CASSLTGELFF. DNA for the CDR3: TGTGCCAGCAGCCTTACCGGGGAGCTGTTTTTT. The chain joins TRBV9 to TRBJ2-2; no firm D call. This CDR3 has 11 residues. Trimming removed 4 bases at V and 5 bases at J, with 3 bases between. The germline gives CDR1 SGDLS, CDR2 YYNGEE.

The rearrangement joins TRBV6-1 to TRBJ1-1; possible D gene TRBD1, 6 bases. From germline, CDR1 is MNHNS and CDR2 SASEGT. Trimming removed 7 bases at V and 1 base at J, with 13 bases between. This CDR3 is 14 amino acids long. CDR3 sequence reads: CASTETGTNTEAFF. The CDR3, as DNA: TGTGCCAGCACCGAGACAGGAACGAACACTGAAGCTTTCTTT.

Here the CDR3 DNA reads TGTGCCAGCAGCCTACAACAGGGCTGGCAAGAGACCCAGTACTTC. As protein: CASSLQQGWQETQYF. V is TRBV9 and J is TRBJ2-5; D perhaps matches TRBD1 (6 bases). The CDR3 runs to 15 residues. The germline CDR1 and CDR2 sequences are SGDLS and YYNGEE. Trimming took off 4 bases at V and 2 bases at J, with 15 bases between the two ends.

The count of this clone is one. The chain employs TRBV13 and TRBJ1-4; D not resolved. CDR1 PRHDT and CDR2 FYEKMQ come from the germline V gene (reference sequence). This CDR3 is 16 amino acids long. Trimming left V 5 bases short and J 7 bases short, with 20 bases between. The CDR3 is CASSERVAGHFEKLFF. DNA for the CDR3: TGTGCCAGCAGCGAACGGGTGGCAGGCCACTTTGAAAAACTGTTTTTT.

The gene calls are TRBV9 and TRBJ2-5; D ambiguous. This CDR3 region has 15 residues. V shed 0 bases and J shed 2 bases, with 11 bases lying between them. In germline, CDR1 is SGDLS, CDR2 YYNGEE. CDR3 DNA sequence: TGTGCCAGCAGCGTAGACTTCTCCAGGCAAGAGACCCAGTACTTC. Translation gives CASSVDFSRQETQYF.

The rearrangement uses TRBV4-2 and TRBJ2-7; 9 nucleotides match TRBD1. From germline, CDR1 is LGHNA and CDR2 YNFKEQ. The CDR3 is 14 amino acids. The J segment lost 7 bases and the V segment lost 5 bases, leaving 9 bases of the junction unmatched. The CDR3 spells CASSSRDRVWEQYF. CDR3 nucleotides: TGTGCCAGCAGCTCCCGGGACAGGGTTTGGGAGCAGTACTTC.

This clone appeared once. The chain carries TRBV27 and TRBJ1-4, with D perhaps matching TRBD1 (5 bases). From germline, CDR1 is MNHEY and CDR2 SMNVEV (reference sequence). The CDR3 is 16 residues long. Trimming stripped 3 bases from V and 8 bases from J, with 19 bases between. The CDR3, as DNA: TGTGCCAGCAGTTTGGGGACGAGGGGTGGAGGGGAAAAACTGTTTTTT. This gives the protein CASSLGTRGGGEKLFF.

The CDR3 nucleotides read TGCGCCAGCAGCCAAGCCACGGCTGGAAACACCATATATTTT. Translated, it gives CASSQATAGNTIYF. This sequence joins TRBV4-3 and TRBJ1-3; D uncertain. CDR3 length equals 14 residues. Germline CDR1 LGHNA, CDR2 YSLEER. Between the trimmed V and J ends, which lost 1 base and 2 bases, there was a span of 6 bases.

CDR3 DNA sequence: TGTGCCAGTAGACGCGCTAGGGGTGGCAATCAGCCCCAGCATTTT. Protein sequence: CASRRARGGNQPQHF. This sequence joins TRBV19 and TRBJ1-5; maybe TRBD1 (5 bases). The CDR3 has 15 amino acids. The germline V and J ends were trimmed by 6 bases and 2 bases, with 14 bases remaining between them. The germline CDR1 and CDR2 sequences are LNHDA and SQIVND (reference sequence). The full variable domain, completed using reference TRBV19 and TRBJ1-5, is DGGITQSPKYLFRKEGQNVTLSCEQNLNHDAMYWYRQDPGQGLRLIYYSQIVNDFQKGDIAEGYSVSREKKESFPLTVTSAQKNPTAFYLCASRRARGGNQPQHFGDGTRLSIL.

The chain recombines TRBV5-6 with TRBJ1-5; perhaps TRBD1 as D (5 bases). The ends were cut back, 4 bases at V and 5 bases at J, with 16 bases in the middle. This CDR3 region has 15 residues. From germline, CDR1 is SGHDT and CDR2 YYEEEE. The CDR3 loop reads CASSLQGDYDQPQHF. The CDR3 nucleotides read TGTGCCAGCAGCCTGCAGGGAGATTACGATCAGCCCCAGCATTTT.

Only one count was recorded for this clone. At the DNA level, this CDR3 is encoded by other sequences in the same sample as well. The gene calls are TRBV27 and TRBJ1-2, with D maybe TRBD1 (5 bases). Germline CDR1 MNHEY, CDR2 SMNVEV (reference sequence). V was pared by 3 bases and J by 4 bases, with 9 bases between. This CDR3 region has 13 residues. For the CDR3, the DNA is TGTGCCAGCAGTTTCGGGGGGATCTATGGCTACACCTTC. Protein: CASSFGGIYGYTF.

V gene TRBV5-1 combines with J gene TRBJ2-3; weak D call: TRBD2 (5 bases). V gave up 0 bases and J gave up 4 bases, with 24 bases separating them. This CDR3 is built from 19 residues. Germline assignment: CDR1 SGHRS and CDR2 YFSETQ. The CDR3 nucleotides read TGCGCCAGCAGCTTGGCCTTAAAGGGAGAGGCTGTCCGGGCAGATACGCAGTATTTT. Translated, it gives CASSLALKGEAVRADTQYF.

The chain couples TRBV5-6 to TRBJ2-4; D is unclear. The germline CDR1 and CDR2 sequences are SGHDT and YYEEEE. Trimming removed 2 bases from V and 0 bases from J, with 9 bases in between. The CDR3 extends over 15 amino acids. In DNA form, the CDR3 reads TGTGCCAGCAGCTTAGGGCCCCTAGCCAAAAACATTCAGTACTTC. Translated: CASSLGPLAKNIQYF.

The rearrangement links TRBV11-3 to TRBJ1-3, with D tentatively TRBD1 (5 bases). CDR3 size: 15 residues. V was pared by 3 bases and J by 0 bases, with 9 bases between. Germline CDR1 is SGHNT and CDR2 is YENEEA. The CDR3 nucleotides are TGTGCCAGCAGCTTCGACAGCCGCTCTGGAAACACCATATATTTT. Protein product: CASSFDSRSGNTIYF.

This sequence joins TRBV25-1 and TRBJ2-5; possible D gene TRBD2, 5 bases. The CDR3 loop spans 14 amino acids. The V and J ends lost 4 bases and 2 bases respectively, with 11 bases between them. The germline CDR1 and CDR2 sequences are MGHDK and SYGVNS. CDR3 region: CASSVSGGQETQYF. Written as DNA, the CDR3 is TGTGCCAGCAGTGTGAGCGGAGGTCAAGAGACCCAGTACTTC.

CDR3 nucleotides: TGCGCCAGCAGCCCAACAGGGCCTCGGGAAAAACTGTTTTTT. It is translated as CASSPTGPREKLFF. This chain links TRBV5-1 with TRBJ1-4, with D maybe TRBD1 (6 bases). The CDR3 sequence is 14 residues long. CDR1 is SGHRS, CDR2 YFSETQ, per germline. Trimming removed 4 bases at V and 8 bases at J, with 15 bases between.

This rearrangement joins TRBV12-5 to TRBJ2-1; unclear D gene. Germline V gene sequence: CDR1 LGHNT, CDR2 FRNRAP. Trimming removed 0 bases at V and 8 bases at J, with 5 bases between. CDR3 size: 12 residues. The CDR3 nucleotides are TGTGCTAGTGGTTTGGTTAAGGATGAGCAGTTCTTC. It encodes CASGLVKDEQFF.

The chain couples TRBV9 to TRBJ2-1, with 10 bases identical to TRBD2. This CDR3 is 16 amino acids long. J gave up 9 bases and V 3 bases, and 12 bases lay outside the gene matches. CDR1 and CDR2 (germline): SGDLS, YYNGEE. The CDR3 protein is CASSDHEGAGGREQFF. In DNA form, the CDR3 reads TGTGCCAGCAGCGACCACGAAGGAGCGGGAGGGCGTGAGCAGTTCTTC.

J is TRBJ1-2 and V is TRBV19; D is uncertain. The germline V and J ends were trimmed by 4 bases and 0 bases, with 6 bases remaining between them. The CDR3 loop spans 13 amino acids. CDR1 is LNHDA, CDR2 SQIVND, per germline (reference sequence). Written as DNA, the CDR3 is TGTGCCAGTAGTACGTTAACTAACTATGGCTACACCTTC. It yields the protein CASSTLTNYGYTF.

The V call is TRBV5-1, the J call TRBJ1-4; perhaps TRBD1 as D (5 bases). The germline CDR1 and CDR2 sequences are SGHRS and YFSETQ. The CDR3 runs 15 residues. The V and J ends lost 0 bases and 8 bases respectively, with 14 bases between them. CDR3 region: CASSLEGTALEKLFF. As DNA, the CDR3 is TGCGCCAGCAGCTTGGAAGGGACGGCCTTGGAAAAACTGTTTTTT.

This clone was recorded only once. The chain recombines TRBV6-6 with TRBJ1-4; D not certain. The CDR3 runs to 16 residues. Germline V lookup: CDR1 MNHNY, CDR2 SVGAGI (reference sequence). V was cut by 0 bases and J by 8 bases, with 16 bases left in between. CDR3 in DNA: TGTGCCAGCAGTTACTCCCACCGACTTCCCAGGGAAAAACTGTTTTTT. Protein sequence: CASSYSHRLPREKLFF.

V and J are TRBV7-9 and TRBJ2-5; 8 bases are shared with TRBD1. This CDR3 spans 15 amino acids. Germline CDR1 and CDR2: SEHNR and FQNEAQ (reference sequence). Germline trimming cut 5 bases from V and 5 bases from J; bases unmatched to any gene: 10. CDR3 loop: CASSTRDRPGETQYF. The CDR3 DNA follows: TGTGCCAGCAGCACCAGGGACAGGCCGGGGGAGACCCAGTACTTC.

The rearrangement links TRBV29-1 to TRBJ2-1; 12 nucleotides line up with TRBD2. The CDR3 spans 14 residues. Trimming removed 8 bases from V and 10 bases from J; junction bases left unmatched: 12. CDR1 and CDR2 (germline): SQVTM, ANQGSEA. The CDR3 loop reads CSLRLAGEVWEQFF. The CDR3 DNA sequence: TGCAGCTTAAGACTAGCGGGAGAGGTGTGGGAGCAGTTCTTC.

As concerns this clone: In the same sample, other DNA sequences code for this CDR3. The J gene is TRBJ2-7, the V gene TRBV4-1, with TRBD2 matching 12 bases. The CDR3 sequence is 15 residues long. Trimming removed 3 bases from V and 4 bases from J; junction bases left unmatched: 4. The germline gives CDR1 MGHRA, CDR2 YSYEKL. The CDR3: CASSQSGTSGYEQYF. The CDR3 coding sequence is TGCGCCAGCAGCCAGTCCGGGACTAGCGGGTACGAGCAGTACTTC.

The chain carries TRBV5-8 and TRBJ1-3; no clear D. The CDR3 is 16 residues long. Germline loops: CDR1 SGHTS, CDR2 YDEGEE. V was clipped by 2 bases and J by 0 bases, with 12 bases between them. Written as DNA, the CDR3 is TGTGCCAGCAGCTTTTCAGGACGGAGCTCTGGAAACACCATATATTTT. Amino acids: CASSFSGRSSGNTIYF.